This T cell receptor (beta chain) comes out of a study of T cell responses to AZD1222 COVID-19 vaccine. Study outcomes and limitations: Spike-wide coverage was observed for vaccine-associated CD4 TCRs, with dominant responses at 160-218 and 743-854. None of the repertoires were sampled until the peak T cell response had passed. Donors in the cohort were predominantly white British and more often female, and clonal diversity was possibly underestimated. Close to half of spike-specific TCRs reportedly recognize unmutated variant regions.

TCRdb's table, derived via immunoSEQ multiplex PCR, lists solely in-frame clones and lacks some. The sample has 150,000 to 170,000 clones, less than 90% seen once. This clone was recorded a few times. What it recognizes is unknown. The material sequenced was peripheral blood, taken on day 0 of AZD1222 vaccination. This TCR was recovered from an adult in good health.

The CDR3 loop reads CASSLVSGGTRELFF. DNA of the CDR3: TGTGCCAGCAGCTTAGTGAGCGGGGGGACCCGGGAGCTGTTTTTT. The genes are TRBV7-9 and TRBJ2-2, with 9 bases identical to TRBD2. The V segment lost 1 base and the J segment 9 bases; nucleotides outside the gene matches: 6. The CDR3 is 15 amino acids. The germline gives CDR1 SEHNR, CDR2 FQNEAQ (reference sequence).